The count of the clone carrying this TCR beta chain is one. Its antigen is unknown. This specimen comes from a study of T cell responses to AZD1222 COVID-19 vaccine. Repertoires were generated with immunoSEQ multiplex PCR, while TCRdb's copy carries only in-frame clones and drops some. The sample shows over 130,000 clones, 90% of them seen only once. Trimming shortened V by 0 bases and J by 4 bases, and 10 bases separated the two germline ends. The CDR3 runs 15 residues. Germline V gene sequence: CDR1 LNHNV, CDR2 YYDKDF (reference sequence). Study findings and constraints: Regions left unmutated in variants are reportedly the target of nearly half of spike-specific TCRs.

The TCR sequence derives from an adult who received the AZD1222 COVID-19 vaccine. The chain employs TRBV15 and TRBJ1-3; D ambiguous. This sample comprised peripheral blood, obtained 28 days after the second AZD1222 dose. Here the CDR3 reads CATSRDRVVGNTIYF. The CDR3 region has the DNA TGTGCCACCAGCAGAGATCGGGTCGTAGGAAACACCATATATTTT.